The 26 T cell receptor beta chains below were found in one sample sequenced in a study of blood T cell repertoires in COVID-19. Libraries were prepared by immunoSEQ multiplex PCR; TCRdb keeps only in-frame clonotypes and omits some of them. The data show some 80,000 clones, with roughly 80% seen just once and 36% held by the top ten. The source material was peripheral blood. The receptors originated from a man aged 55 to 70 with COVID-19, enrolled during active disease.

This clone was picked up a small number of times. The rearrangement uses TRBV7-9 and TRBJ1-4, with D possibly being TRBD1 (5 bases). CDR1 is SEHNR, CDR2 FQNEAQ, per germline (reference sequence). The CDR3 has 13 residues. V was shortened by 6 bases and J by 5 bases, with 10 bases between the two germline ends. This CDR3 reads CASSFGGNEKLFF. Written as DNA, the CDR3 is TGTGCCAGCAGTTTCGGGGGGAATGAAAAACTGTTTTTT.

V gene TRBV4-2 combines with J gene TRBJ1-4, with D perhaps matching TRBD1 (6 bases). This CDR3 region has 16 residues. With 3 bases removed from V and 0 bases from J, the gap between germline ends came to 11 bases. Germline CDR1 and CDR2: LGHNA and YNFKEQ. The CDR3 is CASSQTTGATNEKLFF. CDR3 DNA: TGTGCCAGCAGCCAGACGACAGGCGCAACTAATGAAAAACTGTTTTTT.

This clone was seen more than once but under ten times. V is TRBV7-9 and J is TRBJ2-5; D is undetermined. Germline CDR1 and CDR2: SEHNR and FQNEAQ (reference sequence). Trimming removed 5 bases from V and 5 bases from J, with 6 bases in between. The CDR3 length is 11 residues. In DNA form, the CDR3 reads TGTGCCAGCAGCGTCGGTGAGACCCAGTACTTC. Translating gives CASSVGETQYF.

This rearrangement joins TRBV29-1 to TRBJ1-6; D may be TRBD1 (5 bases). V was pared by 6 bases and J by 7 bases, with 13 bases between. This CDR3 comprises 13 residues. Germline-derived CDR1 and CDR2 are SQVTM and ANQGSEA. The CDR3 region is CSVAGSENSPLHF. CDR3 in DNA: TGCAGCGTGGCAGGGTCGGAGAATTCACCCCTCCACTTT.

The gene calls are TRBV7-6 and TRBJ2-1, with D maybe TRBD1 (5 bases). Trimming removed 5 bases from V and 8 bases from J, with 7 bases in between. Germline V lookup: CDR1 SGHVS, CDR2 FNYEAQ. The CDR3 totals 11 residues. The CDR3 coding sequence is TGTGCCAGCAGCCCAGGGTATGAGCAGTTCTTC. Amino acids: CASSPGYEQFF.

This clone has a single count. Written as DNA, the CDR3 is TGTGCCAGCAGCTCCACGGGACAGGGGGGCTATGGCTACACCTTC. Translation: CASSSTGQGGYGYTF. This sequence joins TRBV5-5 and TRBJ1-2; 11 bases line up with TRBD1. The CDR3 length is 15 residues. V lost 3 bases and J lost 4; bases outside the gene matches: 5. The germline CDR1 and CDR2 sequences are SGHKS and YYEKEE (reference sequence).

The chain links TRBV10-3 to TRBJ2-7; tentatively, D is TRBD1 (6 bases). This CDR3 has 16 amino acids. From germline, CDR1 is ENHRY and CDR2 SYGVKD. Deletions cut 0 bases from V and 5 bases from J, with 17 bases between. The CDR3 reads CAISESALRGNHEQYF. DNA for the CDR3: TGTGCCATCAGTGAGTCCGCTCTGAGGGGGAACCACGAGCAGTACTTC.

This clone was found once. The chain has TRBV3-1 (or the pseudogene TRBV3-2) and TRBJ2-7; D perhaps matches TRBD1 (5 bases). Trimming removed 4 bases at V and 6 bases at J, with 10 bases between. In germline, CDR1 is LGHDT, CDR2 YNNKEL (reference sequence). The CDR3 spans 12 residues. The CDR3 spells CASSPTRGEQYF. CDR3 sequence (DNA): TGTGCCAGCAGCCCTACAAGGGGCGAGCAGTACTTC.

This clone turned up a few times. The chain's CDR3 is CASSWGRNEQFF. The CDR3 coding sequence is TGTGCCAGCAGCTGGGGGAGGAATGAGCAGTTCTTC. The chain joins TRBV3-1 (or the pseudogene TRBV3-2) to TRBJ2-1, with D maybe TRBD2 (6 bases). The CDR3 consists of 12 residues. V shed 5 bases and J shed 7 bases, with 9 bases lying between them. Germline CDR1 LGHDT, CDR2 YNNKEL (reference sequence).

The CDR3 loop is CASSYGREGNQPQHF. The CDR3 DNA is TGTGCCAGCAGTTACGGTCGGGAAGGCAATCAGCCCCAGCATTTT. The chain couples TRBV6-2 or TRBV6-3 to TRBJ1-5; D is uncertain. Per germline, CDR1 MNHEY and CDR2 SVGEGT. V gave up 2 bases and J gave up 2 bases, with 10 bases separating them. This CDR3 has 15 amino acids.

The V and J genes are TRBV19 and TRBJ2-3, with 8 bases aligning to TRBD2. Germline V gene data show CDR1 as LNHDA and CDR2 as SQIVND (reference sequence). The CDR3 has 16 residues. J lost 0 bases, V lost 6 bases, and 8 bases had no gene match. The CDR3 DNA follows: TGTGCCAGTAGAAGTCCCGGGGGGGAGAGCACAGATACGCAGTATTTT. It yields the protein CASRSPGGESTDTQYF.

The chain uses TRBV6-5 and TRBJ1-1; TRBD1 might be the D (6 bases). Germline CDR1 is MNHEY and CDR2 is SVGAGI. V was shortened by 0 bases and J by 6 bases, with 14 bases between the two germline ends. CDR3 length: 15 residues. In nucleotides, the CDR3 is TGTGCCAGCAGTTACTCGGGGGGGCCCTTGGCTGAAGCTTTCTTT. Residues: CASSYSGGPLAEAFF.

This clone came up a few times. The chain joins TRBV5-6 to TRBJ1-1; D is possibly TRBD1 (5 bases). This CDR3 is built from 13 residues. With 1 base removed from V and 9 bases from J, the gap between germline ends came to 13 bases. Germline-derived CDR1 and CDR2 are SGHDT and YYEEEE. The CDR3 DNA follows: TGTGCCAGCAGCTTGTTGCGCGGGGGTCAAGCTTTCTTT. Its translation is CASSLLRGGQAFF.

V is TRBV3-1 (or the pseudogene TRBV3-2) and J is TRBJ1-3; the D is unclear. Trimming stripped 2 bases from V and 0 bases from J, with 23 bases between. The CDR3 is 20 amino acids. In germline, CDR1 is LGHDT, CDR2 YNNKEL (reference sequence). The CDR3 nucleotides read TGTGCCAGCAGCCAATACCTTCGAGGACGGGTACTAGTCTCTGGAAACACCATATATTTT. Protein product: CASSQYLRGRVLVSGNTIYF.

V gene TRBV5-1 combines with J gene TRBJ2-3; D remains unclear. The CDR3 consists of 15 residues. CDR1 SGHRS and CDR2 YFSETQ come from the germline V gene. The V and J ends lost 0 bases and 1 base respectively, with 9 bases between them. The CDR3 region has the DNA TGCGCCAGCAGCTTGGAGCACCCGGGCACAGATACGCAGTATTTT. It specifies CASSLEHPGTDTQYF.

In its sample, this clone was seen a few times. J is TRBJ1-2 and V is TRBV27; 8 bases agree with TRBD1. Germline lookup yields CDR1 MNHEY and CDR2 SMNVEV (reference sequence). Unmatched junction bases numbered 11, after V lost 5 bases and J lost 6 bases. This CDR3 has 15 residues. CDR3 nucleotides: TGTGCCAGCAGTGTTTCCAGGGGGCGCGGTGATGGCTACACCTTC. Translated, it gives CASSVSRGRGDGYTF.

This chain uses TRBV23-1 with TRBJ1-5; D remains unclear. TRBV23-1 is an ORF, and what it does is uncertain. The CDR3 extends over 18 amino acids. The V gene lost 0 bases and the J gene lost 0 bases, with 15 bases spanning the gap. The CDR3 loop reads CASSQSRGPSNSNQPQHF. The CDR3 DNA is TGCGCCAGCAGTCAATCAAGAGGGCCCTCGAATAGCAATCAGCCCCAGCATTTT.

V gene TRBV5-1 combines with J gene TRBJ2-1; 13 bases match TRBD2. The trim removed 3 bases at V and 6 bases at J, leaving 6 bases unmatched. Germline CDR1 SGHRS, CDR2 YFSETQ. The length of the CDR3 is 16 residues. CDR3 residues: CASSYGLAGVINEQFF. As DNA, the CDR3 is TGCGCCAGCAGCTACGGACTAGCGGGAGTTATCAATGAGCAGTTCTTC. The whole variable domain, remainder taken from reference TRBV5-1 and TRBJ2-1, is KAGVTQTPRYLIKTRGQQVTLSCSPISGHRSVSWYQQTPGQGLQFLFEYFSETQRNKGNFPGRFSGRQFSNSRSEMNVSTLELGDSALYLCASSYGLAGVINEQFFGPGTRLTVL.

In nucleotides, the CDR3 is TGTGCCATCAGTGAGTCGGCAGGGGATGGCTACACCTTC. This translates into CAISESAGDGYTF. The chain employs TRBV10-3 and TRBJ1-2; possibly TRBD1 for D (6 bases). V lost 0 bases and J lost 6, with 8 bases in between. The CDR3 is made up of 13 amino acids. The germline gives CDR1 ENHRY, CDR2 SYGVKD.

The V call is TRBV9, the J call TRBJ2-5; 7 positions match TRBD1. The CDR3 runs to 14 residues. From germline, CDR1 is SGDLS and CDR2 YYNGEE. The V gene end was trimmed by 4 bases and the J gene end by 3 bases; junction bases not matched to a gene: 6. This CDR3 reads CASSPGQIEETQYF. The CDR3 DNA reads as TGTGCCAGCAGCCCGGGACAGATAGAAGAGACCCAGTACTTC. The full variable domain, its missing parts supplied by reference TRBV9 and TRBJ2-5, is DSGVTQTPKHLITATGQRVTLRCSPRSGDLSVYWYQQSLDQGLQFLIQYYNGEERAKGNILERFSAQQFPDLHSELNLSSLELGDSALYFCASSPGQIEETQYFGPGTRLLVL.

This clone was detected only once. The chain recombines TRBV12-3 or TRBV12-4 with TRBJ1-1; D possibly corresponds to TRBD1 (6 bases). Between the trimmed V and J ends, which lost 8 bases and 11 bases, there was a span of 18 bases. This CDR3 is 12 amino acids long. The CDR3 here is CASGTNTGLAFF. In DNA, the CDR3 is TGTGCCAGCGGTACCAATACAGGGTTGGCTTTCTTT.

The V call is TRBV12-3 or TRBV12-4, the J call TRBJ2-2; D perhaps matches TRBD1 (5 bases). Trimming cost V 6 bases and J 5 bases, with 10 bases left between them. The length of the CDR3 is 13 residues. CDR3 DNA sequence: TGTGCCAGCAGCTTCCAGGGAACCGGGGAGCTGTTTTTT. It yields the protein CASSFQGTGELFF.

The chain joins TRBV6-5 to TRBJ1-4, with TRBD1 as a possible D gene (5 bases). Trimming took off 5 bases at V and 7 bases at J, with 11 bases between the two ends. CDR1 is MNHEY and CDR2 is SVGAGI in the germline V gene. The CDR3 consists of 13 residues. The CDR3 coding sequence is TGTGCCAGCAGTCCGGAGGGGCGTGAAAAACTGTTTTTT. Translated, it gives CASSPEGREKLFF.

The V call is TRBV7-8, the J call TRBJ2-7; no clear D gene. CDR3 length equals 15 residues. Trimming removed 1 base from V and 2 bases from J, with 12 bases in between. Per germline, CDR1 SGHVS and CDR2 FQNEAQ. The CDR3 spells CASSLVSFGAYEQYF. The CDR3 nucleotides read TGTGCCAGCAGCTTAGTATCGTTCGGAGCCTACGAGCAGTACTTC.

This clone showed up just once. The chain recombines TRBV3-1 (or the pseudogene TRBV3-2) with TRBJ1-1; D remains unclear. Deletions cut 1 base from V and 8 bases from J, with 11 bases between. From germline, CDR1 is LGHDT and CDR2 YNNKEL (reference sequence). The CDR3 covers 13 residues. In nucleotides, the CDR3 is TGTGCCAGCAGCCAAGCCTTGCGGTTGGAAGCTTTCTTT. As protein: CASSQALRLEAFF.

The chain has TRBV7-8 and TRBJ2-1, with D perhaps matching TRBD1 (6 bases). Germline V gene sequence: CDR1 SGHVS, CDR2 FQNEAQ. Trimming stripped 5 bases from V and 12 bases from J, with 20 bases between. The CDR3 is 14 amino acids. CDR3 residues: CASSQQGLRVGQFF. The CDR3 DNA reads as TGTGCCAGCAGCCAACAGGGTCTGAGAGTCGGGCAGTTCTTC.